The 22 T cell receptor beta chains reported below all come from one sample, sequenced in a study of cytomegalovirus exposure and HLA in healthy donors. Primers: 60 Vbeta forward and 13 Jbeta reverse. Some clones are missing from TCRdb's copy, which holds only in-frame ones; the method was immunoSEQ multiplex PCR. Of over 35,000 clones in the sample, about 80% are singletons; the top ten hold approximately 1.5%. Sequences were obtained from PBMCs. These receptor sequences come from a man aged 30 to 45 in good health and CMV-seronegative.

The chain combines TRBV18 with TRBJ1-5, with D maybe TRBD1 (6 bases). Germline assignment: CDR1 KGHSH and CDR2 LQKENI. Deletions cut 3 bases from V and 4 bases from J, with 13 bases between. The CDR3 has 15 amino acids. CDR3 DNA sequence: TGTGCCAGCTCACCGGAGGTTCAGGGGAATCAGCCCCAGCATTTT. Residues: CASSPEVQGNQPQHF. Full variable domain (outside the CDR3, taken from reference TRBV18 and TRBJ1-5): NAGVMQNPRHLVRRRGQEARLRCSPMKGHSHVYWYRQLPEEGLKFMVYLQKENIIDESGMPKERFSAEFPKEGPSILRIQQVVRGDSAAYFCASSPEVQGNQPQHFGDGTRLSIL.

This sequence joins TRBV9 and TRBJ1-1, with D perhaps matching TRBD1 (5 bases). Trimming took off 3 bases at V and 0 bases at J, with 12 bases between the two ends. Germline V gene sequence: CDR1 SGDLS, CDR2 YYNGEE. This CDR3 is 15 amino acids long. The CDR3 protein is CASSAGGTVNTEAFF. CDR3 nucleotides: TGTGCCAGCAGCGCGGGAGGGACGGTGAACACTGAAGCTTTCTTT.

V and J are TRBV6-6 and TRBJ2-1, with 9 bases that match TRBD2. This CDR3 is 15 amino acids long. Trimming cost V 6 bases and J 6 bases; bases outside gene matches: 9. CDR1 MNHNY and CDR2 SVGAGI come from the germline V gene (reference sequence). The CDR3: CASRTLLAGPNEQFF. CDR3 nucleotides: TGTGCCAGCAGAACGCTACTAGCGGGCCCCAATGAGCAGTTCTTC.

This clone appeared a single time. The CDR3 loop reads CASNRAWTGGSNQPQHF. DNA of the CDR3: TGTGCCAGCAATAGGGCCTGGACAGGGGGGAGCAATCAGCCCCAGCATTTT. This chain links TRBV2 with TRBJ1-5; TRBD1 agrees at 10 bases. Germline CDR1 reads SNHLY; CDR2 reads FYNNEI. V was clipped by 7 bases and J by 1 base; unmatched bases: 10. This CDR3 has 17 amino acids.

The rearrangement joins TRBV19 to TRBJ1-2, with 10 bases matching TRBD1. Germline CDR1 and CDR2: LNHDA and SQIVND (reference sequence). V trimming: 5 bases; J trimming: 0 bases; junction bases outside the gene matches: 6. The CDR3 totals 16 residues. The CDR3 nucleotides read TGTGCCAGTAGTCCCCGGGACAGGGGAGCTAACTATGGCTACACCTTC. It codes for CASSPRDRGANYGYTF.

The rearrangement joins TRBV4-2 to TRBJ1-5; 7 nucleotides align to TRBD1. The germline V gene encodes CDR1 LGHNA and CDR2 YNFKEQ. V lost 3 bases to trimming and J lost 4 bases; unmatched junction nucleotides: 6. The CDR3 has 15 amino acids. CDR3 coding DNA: TGTGCCAGCAGCCATCTCGGACAGGAGAATCAGCCCCAGCATTTT. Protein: CASSHLGQENQPQHF.

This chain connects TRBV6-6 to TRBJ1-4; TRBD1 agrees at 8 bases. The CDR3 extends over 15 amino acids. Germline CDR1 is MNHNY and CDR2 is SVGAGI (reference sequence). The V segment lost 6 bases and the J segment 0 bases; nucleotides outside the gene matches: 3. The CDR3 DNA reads TGTGCCAGCAGGGACAGGGCCACAACTAATGAAAAACTGTTTTTT. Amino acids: CASRDRATTNEKLFF.

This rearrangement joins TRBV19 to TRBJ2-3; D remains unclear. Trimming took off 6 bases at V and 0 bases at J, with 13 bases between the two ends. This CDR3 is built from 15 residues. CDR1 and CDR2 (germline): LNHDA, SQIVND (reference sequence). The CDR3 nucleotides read TGTGCCAGTAGCCTGAGTGTATTTAGCACAGATACGCAGTATTTT. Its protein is CASSLSVFSTDTQYF.

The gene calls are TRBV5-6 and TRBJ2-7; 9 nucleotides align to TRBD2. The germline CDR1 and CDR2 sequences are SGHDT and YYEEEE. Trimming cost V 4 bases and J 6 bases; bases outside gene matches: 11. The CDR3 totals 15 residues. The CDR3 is CASSTGRVAGVEQYF. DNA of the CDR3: TGTGCCAGCAGCACGGGGAGGGTAGCGGGAGTCGAGCAGTACTTC. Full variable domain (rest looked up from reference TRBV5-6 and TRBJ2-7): DAGVTQSPTHLIKTRGQQVTLRCSPKSGHDTVSWYQQALGQGPQFIFQYYEEEERQRGNFPDRFSGHQFPNYSSELNVNALLLGDSALYLCASSTGRVAGVEQYFGPGTRLTVT.

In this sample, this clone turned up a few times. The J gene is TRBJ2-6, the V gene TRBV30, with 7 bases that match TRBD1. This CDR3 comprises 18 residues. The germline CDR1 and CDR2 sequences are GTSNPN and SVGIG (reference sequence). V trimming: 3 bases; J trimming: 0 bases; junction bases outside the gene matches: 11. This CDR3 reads CAWRVSGQPYSGANVLTF. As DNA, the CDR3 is TGTGCCTGGAGGGTTTCGGGACAGCCCTACTCTGGGGCCAACGTCCTGACTTTC.

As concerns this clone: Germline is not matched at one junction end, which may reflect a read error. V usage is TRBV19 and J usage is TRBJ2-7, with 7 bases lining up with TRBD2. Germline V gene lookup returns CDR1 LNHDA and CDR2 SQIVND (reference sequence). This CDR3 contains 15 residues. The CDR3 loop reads CASSRGTKASSEQYF. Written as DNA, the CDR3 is TGTGCCAGTAGTCGAGGGACTAAAGCATCCTCCGAGCAGTACTTC.

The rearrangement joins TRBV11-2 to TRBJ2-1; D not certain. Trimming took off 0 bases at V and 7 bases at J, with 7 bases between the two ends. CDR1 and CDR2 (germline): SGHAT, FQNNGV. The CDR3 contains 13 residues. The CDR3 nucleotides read TGTGCCAGCAGCTTAGACAGTTTAAATGAGCAGTTCTTC. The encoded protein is CASSLDSLNEQFF.

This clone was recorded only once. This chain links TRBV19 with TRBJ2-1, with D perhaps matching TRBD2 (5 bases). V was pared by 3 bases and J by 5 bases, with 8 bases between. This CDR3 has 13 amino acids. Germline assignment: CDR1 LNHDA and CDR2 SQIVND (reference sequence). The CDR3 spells CASSMRAHNEQFF. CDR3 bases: TGTGCCAGTAGTATGAGGGCTCACAATGAGCAGTTCTTC.

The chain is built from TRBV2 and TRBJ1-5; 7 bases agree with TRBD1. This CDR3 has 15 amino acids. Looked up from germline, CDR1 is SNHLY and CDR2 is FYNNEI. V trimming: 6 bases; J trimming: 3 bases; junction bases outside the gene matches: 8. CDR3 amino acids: CASSPDRTNNQPQHF. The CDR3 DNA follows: TGTGCCAGCAGCCCGGACAGGACTAACAATCAGCCCCAGCATTTT.

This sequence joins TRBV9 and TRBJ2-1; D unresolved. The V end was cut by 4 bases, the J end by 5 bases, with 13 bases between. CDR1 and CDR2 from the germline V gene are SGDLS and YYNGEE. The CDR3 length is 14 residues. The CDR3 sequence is CASSSRRQNNEQFF. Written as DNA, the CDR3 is TGTGCCAGCAGCTCACGGCGACAAAACAATGAGCAGTTCTTC.

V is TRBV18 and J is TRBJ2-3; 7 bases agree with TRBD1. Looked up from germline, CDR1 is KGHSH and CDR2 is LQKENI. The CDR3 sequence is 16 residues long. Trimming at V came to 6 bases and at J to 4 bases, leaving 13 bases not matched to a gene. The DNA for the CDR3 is TGTGCCAGCTCCCCTGTTAGGACAGGAGGATCAGATACGCAGTATTTT. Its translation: CASSPVRTGGSDTQYF.

CDR3: CASSPGAGANVLTF. The DNA for the CDR3 is TGTGCCAGCTCACCGGGCGCTGGGGCCAACGTCCTGACTTTC. The rearrangement joins TRBV18 to TRBJ2-6; D unresolved. CDR3 length equals 14 residues. The germline V and J ends were trimmed by 3 bases and 2 bases, with 5 bases remaining between them. The germline CDR1 and CDR2 sequences are KGHSH and LQKENI.

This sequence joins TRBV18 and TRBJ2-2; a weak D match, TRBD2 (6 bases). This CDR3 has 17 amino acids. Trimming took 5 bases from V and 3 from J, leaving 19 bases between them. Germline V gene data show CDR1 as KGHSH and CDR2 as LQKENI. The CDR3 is CASSKSLAEDHTGELFF. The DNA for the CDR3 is TGTGCCAGCTCAAAATCTTTAGCGGAAGACCACACCGGGGAGCTGTTTTTT.

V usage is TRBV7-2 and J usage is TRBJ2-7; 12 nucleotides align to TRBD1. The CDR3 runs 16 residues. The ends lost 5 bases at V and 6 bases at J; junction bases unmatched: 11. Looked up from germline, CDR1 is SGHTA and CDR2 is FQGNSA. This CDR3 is CASSATGTGGFGEQYF. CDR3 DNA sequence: TGTGCCAGCAGCGCTACCGGGACAGGGGGCTTCGGCGAGCAGTACTTC.

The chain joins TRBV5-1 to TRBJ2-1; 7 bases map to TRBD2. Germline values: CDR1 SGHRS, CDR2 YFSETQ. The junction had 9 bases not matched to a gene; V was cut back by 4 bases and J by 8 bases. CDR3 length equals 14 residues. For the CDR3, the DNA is TGCGCCAGCAGCGATCGTCGGGGGGATGATGAGCAGTTCTTC. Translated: CASSDRRGDDEQFF.

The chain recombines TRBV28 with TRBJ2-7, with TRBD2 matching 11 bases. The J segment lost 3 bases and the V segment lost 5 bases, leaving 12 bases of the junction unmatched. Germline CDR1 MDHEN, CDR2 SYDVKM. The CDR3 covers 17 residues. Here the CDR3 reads CASSLPTSGNRLYEQYF. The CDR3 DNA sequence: TGTGCCAGCAGTCTACCGACTAGCGGGAATCGACTCTACGAGCAGTACTTC. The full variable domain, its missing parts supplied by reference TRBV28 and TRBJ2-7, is DVKVTQSSRYLVKRTGEKVFLECVQDMDHENMFWYRQDPGLGLRLIYFSYDVKMKEKGDIPEGYSVSREKKERFSLILESASTNQTSMYLCASSLPTSGNRLYEQYFGPGTRLTVT.

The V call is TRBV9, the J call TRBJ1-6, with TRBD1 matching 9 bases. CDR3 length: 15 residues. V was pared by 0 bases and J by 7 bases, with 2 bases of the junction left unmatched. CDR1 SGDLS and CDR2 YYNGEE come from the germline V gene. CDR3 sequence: CASSVDRGRNSPLHF. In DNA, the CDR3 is TGTGCCAGCAGCGTAGACAGGGGGCGAAATTCACCCCTCCACTTT.